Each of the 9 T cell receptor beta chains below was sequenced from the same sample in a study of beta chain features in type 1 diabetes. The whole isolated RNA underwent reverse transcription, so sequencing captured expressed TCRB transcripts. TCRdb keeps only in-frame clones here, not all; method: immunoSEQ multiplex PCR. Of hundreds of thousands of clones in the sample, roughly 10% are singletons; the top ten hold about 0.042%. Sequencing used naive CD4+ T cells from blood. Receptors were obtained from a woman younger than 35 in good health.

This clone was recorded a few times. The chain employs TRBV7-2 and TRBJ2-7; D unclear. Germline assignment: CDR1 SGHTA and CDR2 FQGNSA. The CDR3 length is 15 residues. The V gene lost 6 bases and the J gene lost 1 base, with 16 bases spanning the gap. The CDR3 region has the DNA TGTGCCAGCAGTCAAAGGGATAGAGGTTCCTACGAGCAGTACTTC. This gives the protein CASSQRDRGSYEQYF.

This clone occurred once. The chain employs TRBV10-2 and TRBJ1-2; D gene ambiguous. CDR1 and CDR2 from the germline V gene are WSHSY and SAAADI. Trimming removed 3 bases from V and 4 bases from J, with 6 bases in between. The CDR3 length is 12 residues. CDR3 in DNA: TGCGCCAGCAGTGACAGCTTCTATGGCTACACCTTC. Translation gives CASSDSFYGYTF.

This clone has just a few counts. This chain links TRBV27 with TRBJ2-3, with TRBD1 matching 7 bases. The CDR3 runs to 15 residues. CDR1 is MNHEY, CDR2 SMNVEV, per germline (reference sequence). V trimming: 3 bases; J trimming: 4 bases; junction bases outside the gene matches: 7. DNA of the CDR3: TGTGCCAGCAGTTTTACGACAGGGCAGCCAGATACGCAGTATTTT. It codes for CASSFTTGQPDTQYF.

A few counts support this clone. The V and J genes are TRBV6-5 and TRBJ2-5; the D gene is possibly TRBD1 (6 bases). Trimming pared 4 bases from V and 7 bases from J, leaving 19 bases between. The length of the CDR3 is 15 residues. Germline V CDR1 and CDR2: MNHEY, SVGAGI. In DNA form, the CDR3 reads TGTGCCAGCAGTTCCAACCCTGACAGGTTGGGGACCCAGTACTTC. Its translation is CASSSNPDRLGTQYF.

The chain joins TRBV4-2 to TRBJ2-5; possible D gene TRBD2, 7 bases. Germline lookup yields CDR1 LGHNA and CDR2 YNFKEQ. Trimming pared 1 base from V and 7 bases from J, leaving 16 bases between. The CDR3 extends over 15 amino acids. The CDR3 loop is CASSQGGGPPGTQYF. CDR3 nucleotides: TGTGCCAGCAGCCAAGGCGGGGGCCCGCCAGGGACCCAGTACTTC.

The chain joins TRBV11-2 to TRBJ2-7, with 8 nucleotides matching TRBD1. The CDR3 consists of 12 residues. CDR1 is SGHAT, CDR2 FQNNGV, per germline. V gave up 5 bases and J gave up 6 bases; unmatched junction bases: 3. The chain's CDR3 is CASSRTGGEQYF. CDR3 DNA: TGTGCCAGCAGCCGAACAGGGGGCGAGCAGTACTTC.

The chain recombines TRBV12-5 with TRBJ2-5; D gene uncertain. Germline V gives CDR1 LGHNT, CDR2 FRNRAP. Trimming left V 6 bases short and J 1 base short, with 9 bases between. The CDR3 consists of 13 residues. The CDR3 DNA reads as TGTGCTAGTGGCCACGGTAGCCAAGAGACCCAGTACTTC. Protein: CASGHGSQETQYF.

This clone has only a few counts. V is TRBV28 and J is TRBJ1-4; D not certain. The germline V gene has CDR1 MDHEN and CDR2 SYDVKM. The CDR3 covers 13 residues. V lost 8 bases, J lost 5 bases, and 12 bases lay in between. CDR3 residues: CASGEGPNEKLFF. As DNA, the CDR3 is TGTGCCAGCGGTGAGGGCCCGAATGAAAAACTGTTTTTT.

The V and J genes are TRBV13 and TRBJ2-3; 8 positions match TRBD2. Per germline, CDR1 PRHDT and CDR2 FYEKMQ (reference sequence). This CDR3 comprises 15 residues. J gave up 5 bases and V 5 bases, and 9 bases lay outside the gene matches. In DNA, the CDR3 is TGTGCCAGCAGCCCCAGCGGGGGCCTAGGAGATACGCAGTATTTT. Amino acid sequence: CASSPSGGLGDTQYF.